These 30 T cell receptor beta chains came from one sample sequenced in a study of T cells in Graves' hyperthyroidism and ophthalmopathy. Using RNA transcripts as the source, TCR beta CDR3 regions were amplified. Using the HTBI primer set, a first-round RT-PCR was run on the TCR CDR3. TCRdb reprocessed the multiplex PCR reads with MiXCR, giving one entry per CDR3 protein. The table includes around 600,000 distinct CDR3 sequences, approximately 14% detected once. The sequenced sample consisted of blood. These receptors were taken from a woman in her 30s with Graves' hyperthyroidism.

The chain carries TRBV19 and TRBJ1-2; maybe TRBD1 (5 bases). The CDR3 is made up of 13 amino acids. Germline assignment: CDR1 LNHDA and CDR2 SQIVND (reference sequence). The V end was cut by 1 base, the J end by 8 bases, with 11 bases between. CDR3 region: CASSIAGLSGYTF. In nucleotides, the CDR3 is TGTGCCAGTAGTATAGCGGGACTCTCGGGCTACACCTTC.

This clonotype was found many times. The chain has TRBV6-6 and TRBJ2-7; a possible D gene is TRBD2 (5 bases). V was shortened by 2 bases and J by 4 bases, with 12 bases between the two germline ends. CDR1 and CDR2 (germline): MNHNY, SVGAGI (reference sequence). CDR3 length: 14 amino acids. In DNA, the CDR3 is TGTGCCAGCAGTTACCGGGGTACTCCGTACGAGCAGTACTTC. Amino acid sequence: CASSYRGTPYEQYF.

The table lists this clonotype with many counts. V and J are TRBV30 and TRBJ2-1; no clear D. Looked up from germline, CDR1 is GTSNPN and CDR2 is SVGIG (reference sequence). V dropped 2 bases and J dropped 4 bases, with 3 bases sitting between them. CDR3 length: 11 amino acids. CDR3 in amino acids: CAWSLYNEQFF. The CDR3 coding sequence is TGTGCCTGGAGTTTGTACAATGAGCAGTTCTTC.

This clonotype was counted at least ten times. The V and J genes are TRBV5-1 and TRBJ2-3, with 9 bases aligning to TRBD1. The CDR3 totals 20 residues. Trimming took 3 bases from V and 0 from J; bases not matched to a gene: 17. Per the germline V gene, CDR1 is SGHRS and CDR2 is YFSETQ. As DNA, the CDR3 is TGCGCCAGCAGCTGGGGGTCATACTTGACAGGGGGAGCTAGCACAGATACGCAGTATTTT. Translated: CASSWGSYLTGGASTDTQYF.

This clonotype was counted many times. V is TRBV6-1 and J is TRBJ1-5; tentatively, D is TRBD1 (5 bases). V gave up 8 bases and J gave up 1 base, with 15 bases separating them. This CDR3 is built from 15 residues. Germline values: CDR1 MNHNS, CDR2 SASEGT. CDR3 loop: CASGVSDSSNQPQHF. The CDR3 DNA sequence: TGTGCCAGCGGTGTATCAGACAGCAGCAATCAGCCCCAGCATTTT.

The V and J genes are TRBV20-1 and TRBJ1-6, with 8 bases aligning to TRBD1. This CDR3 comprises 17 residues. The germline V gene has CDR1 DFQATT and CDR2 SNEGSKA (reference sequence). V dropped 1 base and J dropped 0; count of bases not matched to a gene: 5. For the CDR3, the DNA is TGCAGTGCTAGAGTCCAGGACAGGGACTCCTATAATTCACCCCTCCACTTT. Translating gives CSARVQDRDSYNSPLHF.

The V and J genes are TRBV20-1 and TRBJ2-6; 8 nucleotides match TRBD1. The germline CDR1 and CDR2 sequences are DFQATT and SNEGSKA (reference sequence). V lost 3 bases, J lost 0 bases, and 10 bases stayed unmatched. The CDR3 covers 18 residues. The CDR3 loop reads CSASLFRGPSSGANVLTF. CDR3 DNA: TGCAGTGCTAGCCTTTTCAGGGGGCCGTCCTCTGGGGCCAACGTCCTGACTTTC.

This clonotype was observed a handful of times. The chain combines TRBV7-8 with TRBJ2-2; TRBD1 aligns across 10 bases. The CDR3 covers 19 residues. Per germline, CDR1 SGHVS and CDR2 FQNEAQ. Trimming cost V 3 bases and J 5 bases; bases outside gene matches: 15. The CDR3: CASSFRGRSDRGTTGELFF. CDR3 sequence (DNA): TGTGCCAGCAGCTTTCGAGGGAGGTCGGACAGGGGGACGACCGGGGAGCTGTTTTTT.

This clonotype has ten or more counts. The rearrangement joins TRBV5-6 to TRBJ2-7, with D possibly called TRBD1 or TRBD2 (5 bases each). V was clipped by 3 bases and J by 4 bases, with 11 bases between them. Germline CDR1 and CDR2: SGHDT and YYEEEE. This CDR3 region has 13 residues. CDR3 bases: TGTGCCAGCAGCTATGTGGGGGTTTACGAGCAGTACTTC. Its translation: CASSYVGVYEQYF.

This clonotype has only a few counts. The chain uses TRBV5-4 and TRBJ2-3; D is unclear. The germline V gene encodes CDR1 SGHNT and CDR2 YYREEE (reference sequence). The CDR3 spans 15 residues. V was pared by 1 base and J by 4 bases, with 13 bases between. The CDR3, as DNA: TGTGCCAGCAGCTTGAGGCGCCTTAATTCAGATACGCAGTATTTT. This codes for CASSLRRLNSDTQYF.

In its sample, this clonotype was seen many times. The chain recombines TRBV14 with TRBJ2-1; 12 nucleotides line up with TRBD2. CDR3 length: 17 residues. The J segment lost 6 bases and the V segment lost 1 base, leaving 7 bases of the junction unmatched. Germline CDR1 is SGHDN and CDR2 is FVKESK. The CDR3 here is CASSQGLAGVVGNEQFF. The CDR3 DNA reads TGTGCCAGCAGCCAAGGACTAGCGGGAGTGGTAGGCAATGAGCAGTTCTTC. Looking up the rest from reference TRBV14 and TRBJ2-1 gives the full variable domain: EAGVTQFPSHSVIEKGQTVTLRCDPISGHDNLYWYRRVMGKEIKFLLHFVKESKQDESGMPNNRFLAERTGGTYSTLKVQPAELEDSGVYFCASSQGLAGVVGNEQFFGPGTRLTVL.

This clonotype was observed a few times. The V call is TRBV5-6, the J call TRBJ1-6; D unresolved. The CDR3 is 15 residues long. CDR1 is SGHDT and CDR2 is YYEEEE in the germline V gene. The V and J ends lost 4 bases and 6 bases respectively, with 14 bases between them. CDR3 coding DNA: TGTGCCAGCAGCGCGGCAGGTTGGGGTAATTCACCCCTCCACTTT. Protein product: CASSAAGWGNSPLHF.

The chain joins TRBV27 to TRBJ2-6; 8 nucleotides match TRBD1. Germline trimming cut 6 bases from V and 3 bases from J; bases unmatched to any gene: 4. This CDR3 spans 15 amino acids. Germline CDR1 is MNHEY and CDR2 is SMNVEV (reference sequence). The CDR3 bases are TGTGCCAGCAGGAAACAGGGGGATGGGGCCAACGTCCTGACTTTC. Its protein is CASRKQGDGANVLTF.

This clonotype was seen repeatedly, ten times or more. In DNA, the CDR3 is TGTGCCAGCGCGCAGACTTCTGGGGCCAACGTCCTGACTTTC. Protein sequence: CASAQTSGANVLTF. The chain links TRBV2 to TRBJ2-6; D remains unclear. Per the germline V gene, CDR1 is SNHLY and CDR2 is FYNNEI. This CDR3 has 14 residues. Trimming took 8 bases from V and 1 from J, leaving 9 bases between them.

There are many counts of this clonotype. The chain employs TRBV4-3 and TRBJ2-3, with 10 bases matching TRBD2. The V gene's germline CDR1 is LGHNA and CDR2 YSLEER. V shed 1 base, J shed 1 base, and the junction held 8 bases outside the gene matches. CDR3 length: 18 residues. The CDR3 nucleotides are TGCGCCAGCAGCCAAGGGTCCCTAGCGGGAGAGGGCACAGATACGCAGTATTTT. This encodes CASSQGSLAGEGTDTQYF.

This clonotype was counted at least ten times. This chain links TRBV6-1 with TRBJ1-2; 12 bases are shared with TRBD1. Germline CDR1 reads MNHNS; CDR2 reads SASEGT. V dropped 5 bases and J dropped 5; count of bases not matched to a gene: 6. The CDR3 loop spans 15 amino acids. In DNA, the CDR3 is TGTGCCAGCAGTCCACGGGGACAGGGGGCGTATGGCTACACCTTC. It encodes CASSPRGQGAYGYTF.

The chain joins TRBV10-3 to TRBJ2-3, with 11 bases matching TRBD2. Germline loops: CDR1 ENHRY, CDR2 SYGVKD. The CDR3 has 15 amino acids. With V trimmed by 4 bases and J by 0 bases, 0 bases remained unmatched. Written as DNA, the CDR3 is TGTGCCATCAGTGTAGCGGGAGGGAGCACAGATACGCAGTATTTT. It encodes CAISVAGGSTDTQYF.

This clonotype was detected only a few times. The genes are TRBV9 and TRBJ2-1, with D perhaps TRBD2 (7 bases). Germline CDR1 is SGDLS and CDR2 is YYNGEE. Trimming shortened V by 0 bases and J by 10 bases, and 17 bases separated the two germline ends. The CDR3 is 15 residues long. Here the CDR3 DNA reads TGTGCCAGCAGCGTAGTAGGAGGGGGAGGGGCGGAGCAGTTCTTC. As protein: CASSVVGGGGAEQFF.

The DNA of the CDR3 is TGTGCCAGTAGTATAGACCCGGGGGCGCTACGAGAGCAGTTCTTC. Encoded protein: CASSIDPGALREQFF. The rearrangement links TRBV19 to TRBJ2-1; D tentatively fits TRBD1 or TRBD2 (6 bases each). CDR3 length: 15 residues. CDR1 is LNHDA, CDR2 SQIVND, per germline (reference sequence). V was cut by 0 bases and J by 10 bases, with 16 bases left in between. The complete variable domain, with remaining parts taken from reference TRBV19 and TRBJ2-1, reads DGGITQSPKYLFRKEGQNVTLSCEQNLNHDAMYWYRQDPGQGLRLIYYSQIVNDFQKGDIAEGYSVSREKKESFPLTVTSAQKNPTAFYLCASSIDPGALREQFFGPGTRLTVL.

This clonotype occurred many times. The CDR3 region has the DNA TGCAGTGCTGGATGGGAGGGTGAGCAGTTCTTC. Protein product: CSAGWEGEQFF. The gene calls are TRBV20-1 and TRBJ2-1; TRBD2 aligns across 7 bases. CDR3 length: 11 residues. Germline V gives CDR1 DFQATT, CDR2 SNEGSKA (reference sequence). J was trimmed by 9 bases and V by 5 bases; bases with no gene match: 4.

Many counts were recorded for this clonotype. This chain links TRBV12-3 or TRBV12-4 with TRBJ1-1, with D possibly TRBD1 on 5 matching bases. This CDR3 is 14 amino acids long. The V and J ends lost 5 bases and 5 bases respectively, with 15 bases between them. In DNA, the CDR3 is TGTGCCAGCAGTCAGGGTTTTAGTTGGACTGAAGCTTTCTTT. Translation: CASSQGFSWTEAFF.

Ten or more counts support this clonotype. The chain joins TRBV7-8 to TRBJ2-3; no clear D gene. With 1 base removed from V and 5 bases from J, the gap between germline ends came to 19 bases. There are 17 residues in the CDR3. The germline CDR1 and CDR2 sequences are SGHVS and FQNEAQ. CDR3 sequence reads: CASSLVRSRRLRDTQYF. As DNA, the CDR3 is TGTGCCAGCAGCTTAGTTAGGTCTCGGCGTCTTCGAGATACGCAGTATTTT.

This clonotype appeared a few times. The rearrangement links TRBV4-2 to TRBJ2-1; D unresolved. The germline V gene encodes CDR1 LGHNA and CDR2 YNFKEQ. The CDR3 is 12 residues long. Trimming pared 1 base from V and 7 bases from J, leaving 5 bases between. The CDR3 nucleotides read TGTGCCAGCAGCCAAGGGGCTAATGAGCAGTTCTTC. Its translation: CASSQGANEQFF.

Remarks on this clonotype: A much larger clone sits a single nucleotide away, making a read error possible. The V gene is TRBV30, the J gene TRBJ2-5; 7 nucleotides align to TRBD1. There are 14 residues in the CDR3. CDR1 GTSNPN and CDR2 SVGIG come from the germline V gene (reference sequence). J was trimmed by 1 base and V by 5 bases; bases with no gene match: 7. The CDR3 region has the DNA TGTGCCTGGTCAAGAGGGACAGTCCAAGAGACCCAGTACTTC. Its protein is CAWSRGTVQETQYF.

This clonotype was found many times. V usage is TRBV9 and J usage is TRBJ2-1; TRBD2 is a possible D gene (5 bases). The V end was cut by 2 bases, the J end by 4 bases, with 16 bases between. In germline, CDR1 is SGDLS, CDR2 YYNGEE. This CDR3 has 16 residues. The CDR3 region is CASSVAVTGVYNEQFF. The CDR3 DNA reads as TGTGCCAGCAGCGTCGCAGTCACCGGGGTGTACAATGAGCAGTTCTTC.

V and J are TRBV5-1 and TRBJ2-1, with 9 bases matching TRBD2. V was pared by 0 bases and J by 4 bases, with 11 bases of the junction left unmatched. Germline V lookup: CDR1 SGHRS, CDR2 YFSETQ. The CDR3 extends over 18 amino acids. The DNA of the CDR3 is TGCGCCAGCAGCTTGGATGTTACCCCCGCGGGGGGGTACAATGAGCAGTTCTTC. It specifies CASSLDVTPAGGYNEQFF.

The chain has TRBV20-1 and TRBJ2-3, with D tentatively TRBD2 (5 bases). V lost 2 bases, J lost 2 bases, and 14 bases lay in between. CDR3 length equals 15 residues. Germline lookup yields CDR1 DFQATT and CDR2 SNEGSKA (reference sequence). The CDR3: CSARIPGSVTDTQYF. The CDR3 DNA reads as TGCAGTGCTAGAATACCGGGAAGTGTCACAGATACGCAGTATTTT.

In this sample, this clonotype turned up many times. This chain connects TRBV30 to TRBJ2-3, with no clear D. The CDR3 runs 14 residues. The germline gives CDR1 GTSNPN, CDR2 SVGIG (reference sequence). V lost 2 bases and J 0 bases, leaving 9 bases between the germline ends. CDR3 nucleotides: TGTGCCTGGAGTTCTGGCGGTAGCACAGATACGCAGTATTTT. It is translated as CAWSSGGSTDTQYF.

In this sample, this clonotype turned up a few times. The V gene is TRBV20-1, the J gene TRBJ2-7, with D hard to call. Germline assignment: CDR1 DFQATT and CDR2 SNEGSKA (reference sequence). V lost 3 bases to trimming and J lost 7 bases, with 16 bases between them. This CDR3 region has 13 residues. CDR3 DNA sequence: TGCAGTGCTAGTAACCTGATCTGGGGTGAGCAGTACTTC. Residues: CSASNLIWGEQYF.

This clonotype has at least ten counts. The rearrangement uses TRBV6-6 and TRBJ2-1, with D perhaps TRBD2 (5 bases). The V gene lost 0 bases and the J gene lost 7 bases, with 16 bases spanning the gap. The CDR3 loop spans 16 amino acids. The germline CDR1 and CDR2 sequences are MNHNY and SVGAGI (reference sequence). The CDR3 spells CASSYSITSRGNEQFF. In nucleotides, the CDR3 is TGTGCCAGCAGTTACTCAATAACCTCGAGAGGGAATGAGCAGTTCTTC.